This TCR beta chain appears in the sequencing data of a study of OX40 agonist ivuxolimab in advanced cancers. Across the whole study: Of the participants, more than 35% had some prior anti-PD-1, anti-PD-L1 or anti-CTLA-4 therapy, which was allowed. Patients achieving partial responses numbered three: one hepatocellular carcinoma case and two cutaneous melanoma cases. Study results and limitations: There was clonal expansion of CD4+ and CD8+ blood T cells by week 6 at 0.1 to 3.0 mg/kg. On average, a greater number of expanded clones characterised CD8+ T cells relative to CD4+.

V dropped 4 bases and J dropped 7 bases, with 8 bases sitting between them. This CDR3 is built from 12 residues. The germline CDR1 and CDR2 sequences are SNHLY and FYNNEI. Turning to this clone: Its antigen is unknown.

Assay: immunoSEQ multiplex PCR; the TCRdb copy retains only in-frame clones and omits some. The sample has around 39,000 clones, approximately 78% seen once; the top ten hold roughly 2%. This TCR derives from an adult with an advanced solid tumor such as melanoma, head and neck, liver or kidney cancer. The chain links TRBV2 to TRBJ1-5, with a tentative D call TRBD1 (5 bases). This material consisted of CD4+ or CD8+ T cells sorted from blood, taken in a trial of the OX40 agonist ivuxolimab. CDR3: CASSGGDQPQHF. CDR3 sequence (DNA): TGTGCCAGCAGTGGAGGGGACCAGCCCCAGCATTTT.